The 14 T cell receptor beta chains presented below share a single source sample, sequenced in a study of graft-versus-host responses after intestinal transplantation. Profiling relied on immunoSEQ multiplex PCR, and the TCRdb table lists in-frame clones only, not all of them. The table has some 140,000 clones, about 93% seen once; the top ten hold approximately 0.2%. Their cognate antigens are unknown. The material was unstimulated CD4+ T cells sorted from spleen or lymph node cells, obtained before intestinal transplant. Receptors were obtained from a human donor who received an intestinal transplant.

The chain uses TRBV25-1 and TRBJ2-1; possibly TRBD1 for D (5 bases). The CDR3 has 14 amino acids. V lost 4 bases to trimming and J lost 0 bases, with 7 bases between them. Germline V CDR1 and CDR2: MGHDK, SYGVNS. The chain's CDR3 is CASSGQISYNEQFF. For the CDR3, the DNA is TGTGCCAGCAGTGGACAGATCTCCTACAATGAGCAGTTCTTC.

The J gene is TRBJ2-7, the V gene TRBV5-1; D is perhaps TRBD2 (6 bases). With 4 bases removed from V and 7 bases from J, the gap between germline ends came to 21 bases. The CDR3 has 15 amino acids. Germline CDR1 is SGHRS and CDR2 is YFSETQ. CDR3 protein: CASSLVGGTAEEQYF. Here the CDR3 DNA reads TGCGCCAGCAGCCTGGTCGGCGGGACCGCGGAAGAGCAGTACTTC.

The gene calls are TRBV18 and TRBJ2-6; D remains ambiguous. Deletions cut 4 bases from V and 0 bases from J, with 13 bases between. Looked up from germline, CDR1 is KGHSH and CDR2 is LQKENI. The CDR3 has 17 amino acids. CDR3 in amino acids: CASSLLSGHSGANVLTF. The CDR3, as DNA: TGTGCCAGCTCACTCCTGTCCGGGCACTCTGGGGCCAACGTCCTGACTTTC.

The gene calls are TRBV6-5 and TRBJ1-1; D unclear. The length of the CDR3 is 13 residues. Per germline, CDR1 MNHEY and CDR2 SVGAGI. V was clipped by 2 bases and J by 7 bases, with 11 bases between them. CDR3 DNA sequence: TGTGCCAGCAGTTACGACGGACCCAGTGAAGCTTTCTTT. It specifies CASSYDGPSEAFF.

The genes are TRBV7-3 and TRBJ1-6; D gene uncertain. Germline CDR1 reads SGHTA; CDR2 reads FQGTGA. V was clipped by 5 bases and J by 7 bases, with 9 bases between them. This CDR3 has 13 amino acids. The CDR3: CASSDKRNSPLHF. CDR3 nucleotide sequence: TGTGCCAGCAGCGATAAGCGGAATTCACCCCTCCACTTT. Full variable domain (outside the CDR3, taken from reference TRBV7-3 and TRBJ1-6): GAGVSQTPSNKVTEKGKYVELRCDPISGHTALYWYRQSLGQGPEFLIYFQGTGAADDSGLPNDRFFAVRPEGSVSTLKIQRTERGDSAVYLCASSDKRNSPLHFGNGTRLTVT.

The V call is TRBV7-9, the J call TRBJ2-6, with TRBD1 matching 7 bases. This CDR3 contains 17 residues. After removal of 4 bases from V and 1 base from J, the junction contained 7 bases not matched to a gene. Germline V CDR1 and CDR2: SEHNR, FQNEAQ (reference sequence). The CDR3 DNA is TGTGCCAGCAGCTCGCGACAGGGATCATCTGGGGCCAACGTCCTGACTTTC. Its protein is CASSSRQGSSGANVLTF. Variable domain in full (rest from reference TRBV7-9 and TRBJ2-6): DTGVSQNPRHKITKRGQNVTFRCDPISEHNRLYWYRQTLGQGPEFLTYFQNEAQLEKSRLLSDRFSAERPKGSFSTLEIQRTEQGDSAMYLCASSSRQGSSGANVLTFGAGSRLTVL.

The J gene is TRBJ1-2, the V gene TRBV19, with D possibly being TRBD1 (5 bases). Germline values: CDR1 LNHDA, CDR2 SQIVND (reference sequence). V lost 3 bases and J lost 8, with 19 bases in between. The CDR3 has 15 amino acids. This CDR3 is CASSISSGQGNGYTF. The DNA of the CDR3 is TGTGCCAGTAGTATTTCTTCGGGGCAGGGAAACGGCTACACCTTC.

CDR3: CASRDSATNEKLFF. The DNA for the CDR3 is TGCGCCAGCAGGGACAGTGCAACTAATGAAAAACTGTTTTTT. The V call is TRBV10-2, the J call TRBJ1-4; D is perhaps TRBD1 (6 bases). The CDR3 extends over 14 amino acids. The ends were cut back, 6 bases at V and 0 bases at J, with 8 bases in the middle. Germline V gene lookup returns CDR1 WSHSY and CDR2 SAAADI.

J is TRBJ1-2 and V is TRBV19; D may be TRBD1 (6 bases). CDR3 length equals 14 residues. Trimming left V 7 bases short and J 8 bases short, with 20 bases between. Germline CDR1 is LNHDA and CDR2 is SQIVND (reference sequence). In nucleotides, the CDR3 is TGTGCCAGTACGGAGACAGGCCCCGGGGAGGGCTACACCTTC. Protein sequence: CASTETGPGEGYTF.

The J gene is TRBJ2-7, the V gene TRBV4-1; D remains unclear. CDR3 length: 13 residues. Germline CDR1 reads MGHRA; CDR2 reads YSYEKL. Trimming pared 2 bases from V and 4 bases from J, leaving 9 bases between. CDR3 DNA sequence: TGCGCCAGCAGCCAATCGTTAGCTTACGAGCAGTACTTC. This encodes CASSQSLAYEQYF.

CDR3 coding DNA: TGTGCCAGCAGTGAAGACGGGTACACTGAAGCTTTCTTT. Residues: CASSEDGYTEAFF. This chain links TRBV2 with TRBJ1-1; no reliable D call. Germline V gene sequence: CDR1 SNHLY, CDR2 FYNNEI. V shed 1 base and J shed 3 bases, with 6 bases lying between them. The CDR3 totals 13 residues.

On this clone: Other DNA sequences in the same sample also yield this CDR3. This chain uses TRBV5-1 with TRBJ2-5; D call uncertain. The V end was cut by 0 bases, the J end by 1 base, with 1 base between. This CDR3 contains 12 residues. CDR1 and CDR2 from the germline V gene are SGHRS and YFSETQ. This chain's CDR3 is CASSLGQETQYF. The CDR3, as DNA: TGCGCCAGCAGCTTGGGCCAAGAGACCCAGTACTTC.

This chain connects TRBV7-2 to TRBJ2-3, with 9 nucleotides matching TRBD2. Germline lookup yields CDR1 SGHTA and CDR2 FQGNSA. Unmatched junction bases numbered 3, after V lost 5 bases and J lost 0 bases. This CDR3 is built from 15 residues. CDR3 in amino acids: CASSAGLASTDTQYF. As DNA, the CDR3 is TGTGCCAGCAGCGCGGGACTAGCTAGCACAGATACGCAGTATTTT.

The rearrangement joins TRBV7-2 to TRBJ2-2; 8 bases fit TRBD2. The CDR3 covers 17 residues. Germline loops: CDR1 SGHTA, CDR2 FQGNSA. V lost 2 bases and J lost 5; bases outside the gene matches: 10. The CDR3 sequence is CASSLTTSGLITGELFF. The CDR3 DNA is TGTGCCAGCAGCTTAACCACTAGCGGCCTAATTACCGGGGAGCTGTTTTTT.